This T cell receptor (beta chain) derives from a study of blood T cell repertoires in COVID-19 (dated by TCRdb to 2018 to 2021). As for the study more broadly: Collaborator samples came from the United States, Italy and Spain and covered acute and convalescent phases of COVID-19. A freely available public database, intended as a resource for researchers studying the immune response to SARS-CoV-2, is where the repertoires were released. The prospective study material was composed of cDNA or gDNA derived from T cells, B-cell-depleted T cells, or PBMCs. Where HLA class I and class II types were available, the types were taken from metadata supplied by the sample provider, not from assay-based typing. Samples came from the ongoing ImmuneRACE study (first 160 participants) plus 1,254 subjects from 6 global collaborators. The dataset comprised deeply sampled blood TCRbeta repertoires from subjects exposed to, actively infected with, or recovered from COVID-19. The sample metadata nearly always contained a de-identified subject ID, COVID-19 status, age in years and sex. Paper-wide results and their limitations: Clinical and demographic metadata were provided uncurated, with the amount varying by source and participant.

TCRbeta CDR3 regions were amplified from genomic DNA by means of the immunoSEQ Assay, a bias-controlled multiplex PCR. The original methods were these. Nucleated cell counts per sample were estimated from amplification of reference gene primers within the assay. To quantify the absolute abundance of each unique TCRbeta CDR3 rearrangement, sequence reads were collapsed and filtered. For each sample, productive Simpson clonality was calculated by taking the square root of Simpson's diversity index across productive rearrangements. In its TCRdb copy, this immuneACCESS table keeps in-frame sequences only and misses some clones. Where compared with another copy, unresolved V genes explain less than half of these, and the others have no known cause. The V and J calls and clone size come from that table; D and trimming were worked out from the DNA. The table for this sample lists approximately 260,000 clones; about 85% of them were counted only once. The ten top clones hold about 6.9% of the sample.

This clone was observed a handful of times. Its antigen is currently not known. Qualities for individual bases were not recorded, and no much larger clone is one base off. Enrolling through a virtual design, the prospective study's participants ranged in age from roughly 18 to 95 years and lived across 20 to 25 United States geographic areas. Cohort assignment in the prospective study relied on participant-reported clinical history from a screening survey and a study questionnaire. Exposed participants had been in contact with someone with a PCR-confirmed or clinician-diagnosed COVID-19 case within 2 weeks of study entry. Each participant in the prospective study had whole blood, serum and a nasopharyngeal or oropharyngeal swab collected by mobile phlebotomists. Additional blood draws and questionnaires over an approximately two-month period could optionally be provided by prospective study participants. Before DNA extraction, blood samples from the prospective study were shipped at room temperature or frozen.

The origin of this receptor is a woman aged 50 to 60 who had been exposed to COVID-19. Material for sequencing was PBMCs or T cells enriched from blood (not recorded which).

In nucleotide form, the sequence is TGTGCCAGCAGCCCACTAGCGGGGGGCGGGACCCAGTACTTC. It translates as CASSPLAGGGTQYF. The chain uses TRBV7-2 and TRBJ2-5; the junction holds 12 bases that match TRBD2. Measured from the cysteine to the phenylalanine, the CDR3 is 14 residues long. The entry retains the CDR3 DNA only, 42 bases that are in frame from base 1. CDR1 and CDR2, per the germline V gene, are SGHTA and FQGNSA. V is pruned by 5 bases and J by 7 bases, leaving 5 bases of the junction without a gene match.